What follows describes a single T cell receptor beta chain. The target antigen is unknown. Both 60 Vbeta primers and 13 Jbeta primers went into the PCR. Authors' processing steps: Around 12 million of tens of millions of unique TCR beta chains were shared, per a later count. Measured with immunoSEQ multiplex PCR; TCRdb has only the in-frame clones, and not every one. The DNA was the basis for D and trimming; V, J and clone size are from that table. Seen here are under 200,000 clones, 70% to 80% observed once, and the top ten hold 0.69%. The sample originates from a study of cytomegalovirus exposure and HLA in healthy donors. Notes on the study in general: A later analysis reported that several of the most significant clusters appeared to be linked to common viral pathogens, among them Epstein-Barr virus. Confirmation in vitro established that a few CMV-associated chains were specific for CMV antigens.

The V gene's germline CDR1 is SGHAT and CDR2 FQNNGV. V lost 11 bases and J 6 bases, leaving 14 bases between the germline ends. The CDR3 is 13 amino acids. This TCR was recovered from a woman between 40 and 50 years old in good health and CMV-seronegative. The V gene is TRBV11-2, the J gene TRBJ1-6; perhaps TRBD1 as D (6 bases). Sequenced material: PBMCs. The CDR3: CAAGGGGNSPLHF. The CDR3 nucleotides read TGTGCCGCTGGCGGGGGCGGTAATTCACCCCTCCACTTT. Supplemented by reference TRBV11-2 and TRBJ1-6, the full variable domain reads EAGVAQSPRYKIIEKRQSVAFWCNPISGHATLYWYQQILGQGPKLLIQFQNNGVVDDSQLPKDRFSAERLKGVDSTLKIQPAKLEDSAVYLCAAGGGGNSPLHFGNGTRLTVT.